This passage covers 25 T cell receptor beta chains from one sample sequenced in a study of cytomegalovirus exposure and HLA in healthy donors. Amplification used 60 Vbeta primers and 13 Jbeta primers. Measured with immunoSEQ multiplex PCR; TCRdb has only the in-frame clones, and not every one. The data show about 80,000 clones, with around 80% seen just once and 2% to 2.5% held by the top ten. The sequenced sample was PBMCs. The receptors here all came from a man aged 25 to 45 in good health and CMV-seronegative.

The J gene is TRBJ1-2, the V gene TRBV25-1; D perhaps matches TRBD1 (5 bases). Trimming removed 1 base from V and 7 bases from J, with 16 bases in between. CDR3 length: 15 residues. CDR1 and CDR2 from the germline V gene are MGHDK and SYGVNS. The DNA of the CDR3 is TGTGCCAGCAGTGAATTGCCGGGGGGTCTGGCTGGCTACACCTTC. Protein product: CASSELPGGLAGYTF.

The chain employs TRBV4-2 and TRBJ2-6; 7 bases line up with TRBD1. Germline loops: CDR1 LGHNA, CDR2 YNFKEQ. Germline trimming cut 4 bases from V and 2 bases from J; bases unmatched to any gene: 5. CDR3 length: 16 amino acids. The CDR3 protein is CASSPGGLAGANVLTF. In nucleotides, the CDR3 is TGTGCCAGCAGCCCAGGGGGTTTAGCTGGGGCCAACGTCCTGACTTTC.

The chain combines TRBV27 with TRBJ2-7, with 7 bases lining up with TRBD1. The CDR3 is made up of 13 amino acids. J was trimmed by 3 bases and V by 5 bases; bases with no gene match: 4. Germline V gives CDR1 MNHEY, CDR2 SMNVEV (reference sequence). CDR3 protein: CASSHDRVYEQYF. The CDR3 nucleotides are TGTGCCAGCAGTCATGACAGGGTCTACGAGCAGTACTTC.

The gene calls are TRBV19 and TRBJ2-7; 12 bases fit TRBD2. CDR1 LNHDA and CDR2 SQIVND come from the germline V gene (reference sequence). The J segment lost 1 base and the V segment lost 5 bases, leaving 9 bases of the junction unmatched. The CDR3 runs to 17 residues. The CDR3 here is CASSAERLAGVSYEQYF. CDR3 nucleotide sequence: TGTGCCAGTAGTGCCGAACGACTAGCGGGAGTTTCCTACGAGCAGTACTTC.

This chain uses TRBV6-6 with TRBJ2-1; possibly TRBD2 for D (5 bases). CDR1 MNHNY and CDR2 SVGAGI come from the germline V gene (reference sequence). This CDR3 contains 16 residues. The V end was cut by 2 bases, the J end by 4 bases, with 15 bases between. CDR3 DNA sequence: TGTGCCAGCAGTTACGGGGAAGGCGGGCTGTACAATGAGCAGTTCTTC. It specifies CASSYGEGGLYNEQFF.

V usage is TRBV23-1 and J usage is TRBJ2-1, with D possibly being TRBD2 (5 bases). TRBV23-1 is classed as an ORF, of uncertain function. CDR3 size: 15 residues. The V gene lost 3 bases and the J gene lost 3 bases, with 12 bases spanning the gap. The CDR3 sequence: CASSQTGCLYNEQFF. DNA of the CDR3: TGCGCCAGCAGTCAGACGGGATGCCTCTACAATGAGCAGTTCTTC.

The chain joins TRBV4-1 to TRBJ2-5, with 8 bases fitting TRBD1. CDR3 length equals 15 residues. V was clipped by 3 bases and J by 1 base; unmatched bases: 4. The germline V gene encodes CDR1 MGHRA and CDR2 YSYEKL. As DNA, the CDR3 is TGCGCCAGCAGCCAGACAGGGGCTCCCCAAGAGACCCAGTACTTC. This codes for CASSQTGAPQETQYF.

The CDR3 loop is CASSIGTGGVSEAFF. The CDR3 DNA follows: TGTGCCAGCAGCATAGGAACAGGGGGCGTTTCTGAAGCTTTCTTT. The chain carries TRBV7-9 and TRBJ1-1, with 9 nucleotides matching TRBD1. The length of the CDR3 is 15 residues. Germline V lookup: CDR1 SEHNR, CDR2 FQNEAQ (reference sequence). J gave up 6 bases and V 5 bases, and 10 bases lay outside the gene matches. The variable domain in full, completed from reference TRBV7-9 and TRBJ1-1, reads DTGVSQNPRHKITKRGQNVTFRCDPISEHNRLYWYRQTLGQGPEFLTYFQNEAQLEKSRLLSDRFSAERPKGSFSTLEIQRTEQGDSAMYLCASSIGTGGVSEAFFGQGTRLTVV.

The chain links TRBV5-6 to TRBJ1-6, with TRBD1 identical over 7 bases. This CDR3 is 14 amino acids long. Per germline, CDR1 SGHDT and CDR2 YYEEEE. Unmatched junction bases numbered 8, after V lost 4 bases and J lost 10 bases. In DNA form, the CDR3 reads TGTGCCAGCAGCCTTAACAGGGGCAACTCACCCCTCCACTTT. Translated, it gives CASSLNRGNSPLHF.

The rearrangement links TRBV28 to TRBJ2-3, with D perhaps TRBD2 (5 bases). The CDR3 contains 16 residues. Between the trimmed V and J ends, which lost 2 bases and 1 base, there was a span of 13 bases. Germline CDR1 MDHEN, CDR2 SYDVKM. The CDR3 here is CASSLASGLGTDTQYF. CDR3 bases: TGTGCCAGCAGTTTAGCTTCGGGATTGGGCACAGATACGCAGTATTTT.

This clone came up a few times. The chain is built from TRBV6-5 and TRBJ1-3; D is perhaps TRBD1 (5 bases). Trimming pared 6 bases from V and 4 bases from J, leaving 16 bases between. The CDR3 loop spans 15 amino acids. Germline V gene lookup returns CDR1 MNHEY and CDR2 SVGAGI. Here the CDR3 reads CASSQIQGRGNTIYF. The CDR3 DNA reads TGTGCCAGCAGCCAAATCCAGGGTCGGGGAAACACCATATATTTT.

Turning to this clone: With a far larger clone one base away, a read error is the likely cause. The CDR3 region has the DNA TGTGCCAGCAGTTACGGGACTAGCGGCACAGATACGCAGTATTTT. Translation gives CASSYGTSGTDTQYF. This sequence joins TRBV28 and TRBJ2-3; 10 bases are a match to TRBD2. In germline, CDR1 is MDHEN, CDR2 SYDVKM. Trimming cost V 4 bases and J 1 base; bases outside gene matches: 2. This CDR3 is 15 amino acids long.

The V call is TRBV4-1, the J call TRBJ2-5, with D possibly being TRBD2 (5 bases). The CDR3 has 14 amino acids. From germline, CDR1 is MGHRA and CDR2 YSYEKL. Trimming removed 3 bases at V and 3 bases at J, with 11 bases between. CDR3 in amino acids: CASSHVYGEETQYF. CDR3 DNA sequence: TGCGCCAGCAGCCATGTATACGGGGAAGAGACCCAGTACTTC.

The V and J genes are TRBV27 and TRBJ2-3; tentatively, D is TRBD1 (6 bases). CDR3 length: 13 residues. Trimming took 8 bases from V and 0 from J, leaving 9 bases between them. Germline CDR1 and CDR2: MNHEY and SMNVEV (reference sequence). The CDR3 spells CASGQFSTDTQYF. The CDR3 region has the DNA TGTGCCAGCGGACAGTTTAGCACAGATACGCAGTATTTT.

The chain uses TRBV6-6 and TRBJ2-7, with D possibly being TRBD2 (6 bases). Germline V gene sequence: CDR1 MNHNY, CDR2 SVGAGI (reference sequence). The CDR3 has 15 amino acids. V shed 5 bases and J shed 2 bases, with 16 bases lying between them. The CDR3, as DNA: TGTGCCAGCAGTGGGTCCGGGACTCACGCCTACGAGCAGTACTTC. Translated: CASSGSGTHAYEQYF.

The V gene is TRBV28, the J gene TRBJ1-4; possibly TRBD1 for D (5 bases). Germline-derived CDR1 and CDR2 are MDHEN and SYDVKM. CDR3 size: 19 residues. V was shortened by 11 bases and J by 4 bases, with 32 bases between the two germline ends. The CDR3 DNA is TGTGCCGGACAAGACAGTGACGGTTTACTGACCAGAGTTAATGAAAAACTGTTTTTT. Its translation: CAGQDSDGLLTRVNEKLFF.

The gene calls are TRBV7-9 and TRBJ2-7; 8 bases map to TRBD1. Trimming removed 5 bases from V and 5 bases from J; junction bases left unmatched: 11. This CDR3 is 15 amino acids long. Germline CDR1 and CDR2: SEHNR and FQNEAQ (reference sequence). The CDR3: CASSRPLATGDEQYF. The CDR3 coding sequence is TGTGCCAGCAGCCGGCCCTTAGCGACAGGGGACGAGCAGTACTTC.

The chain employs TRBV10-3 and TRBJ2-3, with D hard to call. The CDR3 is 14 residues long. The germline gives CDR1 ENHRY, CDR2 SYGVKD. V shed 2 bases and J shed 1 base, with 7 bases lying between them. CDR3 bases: TGTGCCATCAGTGAGGCAGGCGGCACAGATACGCAGTATTTT. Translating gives CAISEAGGTDTQYF.

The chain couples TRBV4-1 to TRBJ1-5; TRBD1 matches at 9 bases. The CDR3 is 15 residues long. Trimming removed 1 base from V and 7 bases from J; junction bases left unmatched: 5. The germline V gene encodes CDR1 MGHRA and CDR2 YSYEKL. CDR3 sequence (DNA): TGCGCCAGCAGCCAAGGGACAGGGGTGCCCCAGCCCCAGCATTTT. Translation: CASSQGTGVPQPQHF.

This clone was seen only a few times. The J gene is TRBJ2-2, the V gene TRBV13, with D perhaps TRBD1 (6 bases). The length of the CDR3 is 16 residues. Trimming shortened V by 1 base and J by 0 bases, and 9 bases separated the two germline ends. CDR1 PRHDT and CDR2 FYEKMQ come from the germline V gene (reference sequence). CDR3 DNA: TGTGCCAGCAGCTTAGAGGGGGAGTCGAACACCGGGGAGCTGTTTTTT. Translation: CASSLEGESNTGELFF.

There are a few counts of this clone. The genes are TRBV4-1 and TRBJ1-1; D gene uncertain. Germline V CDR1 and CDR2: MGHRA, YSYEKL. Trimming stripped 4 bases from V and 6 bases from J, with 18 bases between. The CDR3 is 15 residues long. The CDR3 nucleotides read TGCGCCAGCAGCCGAGAGAATCGGGGTGAAGCTGAAGCTTTCTTT. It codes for CASSRENRGEAEAFF.

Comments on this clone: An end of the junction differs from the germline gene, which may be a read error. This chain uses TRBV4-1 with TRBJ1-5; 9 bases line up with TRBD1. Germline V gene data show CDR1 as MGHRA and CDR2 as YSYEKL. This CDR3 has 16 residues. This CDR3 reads CACSHPDRGIDQPQHF. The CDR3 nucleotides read TGCGCCTGCAGCCACCCGGACAGGGGAATCGACCAGCCCCAGCATTTT.

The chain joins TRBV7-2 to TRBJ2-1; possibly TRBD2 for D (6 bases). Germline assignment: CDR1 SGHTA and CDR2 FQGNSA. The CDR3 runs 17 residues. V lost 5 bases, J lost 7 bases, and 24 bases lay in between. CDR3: CASSAPPYQTRLNEQFF. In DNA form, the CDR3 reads TGTGCCAGCAGCGCCCCACCTTACCAGACTAGATTGAATGAGCAGTTCTTC.

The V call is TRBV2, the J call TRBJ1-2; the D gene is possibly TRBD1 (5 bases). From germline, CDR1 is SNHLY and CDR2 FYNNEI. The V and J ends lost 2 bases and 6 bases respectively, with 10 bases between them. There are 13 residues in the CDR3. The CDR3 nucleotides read TGTGCCAGCAGTGAACCAGGGAGGGATGGCTACACCTTC. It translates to CASSEPGRDGYTF. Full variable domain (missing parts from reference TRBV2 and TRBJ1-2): EPEVTQTPSHQVTQMGQEVILRCVPISNHLYFYWYRQILGQKVEFLVSFYNNEISEKSEIFDDQFSVERPDGSNFTLKIRSTKLEDSAMYFCASSEPGRDGYTFGSGTRLTVV.

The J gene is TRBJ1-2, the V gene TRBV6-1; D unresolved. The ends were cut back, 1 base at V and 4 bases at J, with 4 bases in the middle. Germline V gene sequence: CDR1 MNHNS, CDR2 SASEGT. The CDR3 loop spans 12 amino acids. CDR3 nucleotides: TGTGCCAGCAGTGAAGACGGCTATGGCTACACCTTC. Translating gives CASSEDGYGYTF.